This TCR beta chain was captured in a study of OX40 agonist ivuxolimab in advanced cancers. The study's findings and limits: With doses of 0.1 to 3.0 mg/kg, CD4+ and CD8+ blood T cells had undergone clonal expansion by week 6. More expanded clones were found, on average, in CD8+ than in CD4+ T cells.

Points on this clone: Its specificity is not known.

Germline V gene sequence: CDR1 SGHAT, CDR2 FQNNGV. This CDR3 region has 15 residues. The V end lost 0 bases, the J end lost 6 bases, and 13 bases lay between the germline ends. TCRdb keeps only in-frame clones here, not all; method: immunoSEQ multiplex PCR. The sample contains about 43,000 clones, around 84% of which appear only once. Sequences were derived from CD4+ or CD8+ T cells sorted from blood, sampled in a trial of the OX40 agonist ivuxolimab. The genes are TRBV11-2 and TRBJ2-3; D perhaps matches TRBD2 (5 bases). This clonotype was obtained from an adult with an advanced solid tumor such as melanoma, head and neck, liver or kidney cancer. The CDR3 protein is CASSLDGVRADTQYF. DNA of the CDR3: TGTGCCAGCAGCTTAGACGGGGTGAGGGCGGATACGCAGTATTTT. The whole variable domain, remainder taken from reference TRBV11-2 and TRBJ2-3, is EAGVAQSPRYKIIEKRQSVAFWCNPISGHATLYWYQQILGQGPKLLIQFQNNGVVDDSQLPKDRFSAERLKGVDSTLKIQPAKLEDSAVYLCASSLDGVRADTQYFGPGTRLTVL.